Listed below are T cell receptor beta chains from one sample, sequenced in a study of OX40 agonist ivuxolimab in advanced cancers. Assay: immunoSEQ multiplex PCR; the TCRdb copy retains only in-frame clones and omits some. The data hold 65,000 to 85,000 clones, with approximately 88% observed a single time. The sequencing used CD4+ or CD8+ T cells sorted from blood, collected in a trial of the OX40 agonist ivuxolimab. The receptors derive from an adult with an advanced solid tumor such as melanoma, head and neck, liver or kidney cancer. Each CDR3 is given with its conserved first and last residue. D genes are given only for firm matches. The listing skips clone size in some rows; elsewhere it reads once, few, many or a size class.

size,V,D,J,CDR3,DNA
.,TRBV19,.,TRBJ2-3,CASSISQTADTQYF,TGTGCCAGTAGTATCTCCCAGACAGCAGATACGCAGTATTTT
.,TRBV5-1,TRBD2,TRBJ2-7,CASSSRASGAYEQYF,TGCGCCAGCAGCTCCAGAGCTAGCGGGGCCTACGAGCAGTACTTC
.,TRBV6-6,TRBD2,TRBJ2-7,CASSYSGGATYEQYF,TGTGCCAGCAGTTACTCGGGAGGGGCTACCTACGAGCAGTACTTC
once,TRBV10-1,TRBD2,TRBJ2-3,CASSESTSGGYTDTQYF,TGCGCCAGCAGTGAGTCGACTAGCGGGGGATACACAGATACGCAGTATTTT
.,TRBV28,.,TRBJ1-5,CATRPTQGGNSNQPQHF,TGTGCCACTCGACCCACGCAGGGTGGGAATAGCAATCAGCCCCAGCATTTT
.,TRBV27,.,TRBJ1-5,CASSLIWEQPQHF,TGTGCCAGCAGTTTAATCTGGGAACAGCCCCAGCATTTT
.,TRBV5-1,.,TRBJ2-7,CASSGDGSYEQYF,TGCGCCAGCAGCGGGGATGGCTCCTACGAGCAGTACTTC
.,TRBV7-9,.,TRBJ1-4,CASSLAEGYEKLFF,TGTGCCAGCAGCTTAGCGGAAGGTTATGAAAAACTGTTTTTT
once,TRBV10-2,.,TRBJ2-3,CASRPGTNTQYF,TGCGCCAGCAGGCCCGGGACAAATACGCAGTATTTT
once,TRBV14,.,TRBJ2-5,CASSQRGRETQYF,TGTGCCAGCAGCCAACGGGGCCGGGAGACCCAGTACTTC
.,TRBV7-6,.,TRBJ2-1,CASSLAWYNEQFF,TGTGCCAGCAGCTTAGCGTGGTACAATGAGCAGTTCTTC
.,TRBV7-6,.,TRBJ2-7,CASSFAYEQYF,TGTGCCAGCAGCTTTGCGTACGAGCAGTACTTC
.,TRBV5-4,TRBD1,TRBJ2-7,CASGRQGALVAEQYF,TGTGCCAGCGGCCGTCAGGGGGCCCTGGTTGCGGAGCAGTACTTC
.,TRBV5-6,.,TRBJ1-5,CASSGGGGQPQHF,TGTGCCAGCAGCGGGGGAGGCGGTCAGCCCCAGCATTTT
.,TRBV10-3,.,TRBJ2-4,CAISETGSLVRNIQYF,TGTGCCATCAGTGAGACGGGGTCCCTGGTACGAAACATTCAGTACTTC
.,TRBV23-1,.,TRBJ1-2,CASSRGRGGYGYTF,TGCGCCAGCAGTCGAGGGAGGGGGGGCTATGGCTACACCTTC
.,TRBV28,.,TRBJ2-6,CASRHPFGANVLTF,TGTGCCAGCAGACACCCCTTTGGGGCCAACGTCCTGACTTTC
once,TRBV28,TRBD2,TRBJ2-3,CASSFGGSTDTQYF,TGTGCCAGCAGTTTCGGGGGGAGCACAGATACGCAGTATTTT
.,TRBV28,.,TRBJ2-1,CASSPPNPTYNEQFF,TGTGCCAGCAGTCCTCCTAATCCAACATACAATGAGCAGTTCTTC
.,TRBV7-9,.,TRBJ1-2,CASSFKRGYTF,TGTGCCAGCAGCTTCAAGCGGGGCTACACCTTC
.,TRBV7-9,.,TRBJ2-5,CASSFRSGFQETQYF,TGTGCCAGCAGCTTTCGATCTGGGTTCCAAGAGACCCAGTACTTC
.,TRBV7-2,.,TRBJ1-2,CASSLAPGPRGYGYTF,TGTGCCAGCAGCTTAGCCCCGGGCCCTCGCGGCTATGGCTACACCTTC
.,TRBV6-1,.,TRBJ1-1,CASEFQPRMNTEAFF,TGTGCCAGCGAGTTTCAGCCACGAATGAACACTGAAGCTTTCTTT